This is a list of T cell receptor beta chains from one sample in a study of cytomegalovirus exposure and HLA in healthy donors. Clones were read by immunoSEQ multiplex PCR, and TCRdb kept only the in-frame ones, dropping some. Of 75,000 to 100,000 clones in the sample, approximately 79% were seen once. Sequenced material: PBMCs. These TCRs come from a woman aged 55-75 years in good health and CMV-seropositive. Each CDR3 is given with its conserved first and last residue. A D gene is named only where the DNA matches it firmly. Expanded clones get a size class; other rows say once, few or many, or leave the size out.

V gene: TRBV10-3
J gene: TRBJ2-5
D gene: TRBD2
clone size: -
CDR3 protein: CAARSREAQETQYF
CDR3 DNA: TGTGCCGCACGTTCGCGGGAGGCCCAAGAGACCCAGTACTTC

V gene: TRBV28
J gene: TRBJ1-2
D gene: TRBD1
clone size: -
CDR3 protein: CASKSTGTGHSGYTF
CDR3 DNA: TGTGCCAGCAAATCCACCGGGACAGGGCATTCTGGCTACACCTTC

V gene: TRBV6-4
J gene: TRBJ2-2
D gene: -
clone size: once
CDR3 protein: CASSVLLNTGELFF
CDR3 DNA: TGTGCCAGCAGTGTTCTCCTGAACACCGGGGAGCTGTTTTTT

V gene: TRBV5-1
J gene: TRBJ2-5
D gene: TRBD2
clone size: -
CDR3 protein: CASSLGLLAERGQETQYF
CDR3 DNA: TGCGCCAGCAGCTTGGGGCTTCTAGCGGAGCGGGGGCAAGAGACCCAGTACTTC

V gene: TRBV2
J gene: TRBJ1-4
D gene: -
clone size: -
CDR3 protein: CASSEYGQGGEKLFF
CDR3 DNA: TGTGCCAGCAGTGAATATGGGCAGGGTGGTGAAAAACTGTTTTTT

V gene: TRBV10-2
J gene: TRBJ1-1
D gene: TRBD1
clone size: -
CDR3 protein: CASSDPLGGRGTEAFF
CDR3 DNA: TGCGCCAGCAGTGATCCCCTCGGAGGCAGGGGGACTGAAGCTTTCTTT

V gene: TRBV19
J gene: TRBJ1-5
D gene: -
clone size: -
CDR3 protein: CASSVDMTQHF
CDR3 DNA: TGTGCCAGTAGTGTGGACATGACCCAGCATTTT

V gene: TRBV5-8
J gene: TRBJ1-5
D gene: -
clone size: -
CDR3 protein: CASSLAKERAGQPQHF
CDR3 DNA: TGTGCCAGCAGCTTGGCAAAAGAGAGGGCAGGACAGCCCCAGCATTTT

V gene: TRBV19
J gene: TRBJ1-2
D gene: -
clone size: -
CDR3 protein: CASSQGWGYGYTF
CDR3 DNA: TGTGCCAGTAGCCAGGGTTGGGGCTATGGCTACACCTTC

V gene: TRBV5-4
J gene: TRBJ1-4
D gene: -
clone size: -
CDR3 protein: CASSLGQGNEKLFF
CDR3 DNA: TGTGCCAGCAGCTTGGGGCAGGGGAATGAAAAACTGTTTTTT

V gene: TRBV28
J gene: TRBJ1-5
D gene: -
clone size: -
CDR3 protein: CASSSSPLVGDYSNQPQHF
CDR3 DNA: TGTGCCAGCAGTTCCTCCCCCCTAGTAGGGGATTATAGCAATCAGCCCCAGCATTTT

V gene: TRBV28
J gene: TRBJ1-2
D gene: -
clone size: once
CDR3 protein: CASSLSGDGYTF
CDR3 DNA: TGTGCCAGCAGTTTGTCAGGGGATGGCTACACCTTC

V gene: TRBV7-9
J gene: TRBJ1-1
D gene: TRBD1
clone size: few
CDR3 protein: CASSWTGNTEAFF
CDR3 DNA: TGTGCCAGCAGTTGGACAGGGAACACTGAAGCTTTCTTT

V gene: TRBV5-1
J gene: TRBJ2-1
D gene: -
clone size: -
CDR3 protein: CASSLTGGNYNEQFF
CDR3 DNA: TGCGCCAGCAGCTTGACTGGCGGGAATTACAATGAGCAGTTCTTC

V gene: TRBV11-3
J gene: TRBJ2-7
D gene: -
clone size: -
CDR3 protein: CASSLEGASSYEQYF
CDR3 DNA: TGTGCCAGCAGCTTAGAAGGGGCGAGCTCCTACGAGCAGTACTTC

V gene: TRBV4-1
J gene: TRBJ2-2
D gene: TRBD1
clone size: -
CDR3 protein: CASSPRDSTVRTGELFF
CDR3 DNA: TGCGCCAGCAGCCCGAGGGACAGCACTGTAAGGACCGGGGAGCTGTTTTTT

V gene: TRBV18
J gene: TRBJ1-3
D gene: -
clone size: -
CDR3 protein: CASSPRGDPSANTIYF
CDR3 DNA: TGTGCCAGCTCACCAAGAGGAGACCCTTCTGCAAACACCATATATTTT

V gene: TRBV27
J gene: TRBJ1-6
D gene: -
clone size: -
CDR3 protein: CASSPRSTSSYNSPLHF
CDR3 DNA: TGTGCCAGCAGTCCCCGGAGTACAAGCTCCTATAATTCACCCCTCCACTTT

V gene: TRBV7-8
J gene: TRBJ2-7
D gene: TRBD2
clone size: -
CDR3 protein: CASSPGGRSSYEQYF
CDR3 DNA: TGTGCCAGCAGCCCCGGCGGGAGGAGCTCCTACGAGCAGTACTTC

V gene: TRBV4-1
J gene: TRBJ2-1
D gene: TRBD2
clone size: -
CDR3 protein: CASSRGSSGNEQFF
CDR3 DNA: TGCGCCAGCAGCCGCGGGAGCTCGGGCAATGAGCAGTTCTTC

V gene: TRBV5-6
J gene: TRBJ1-3
D gene: -
clone size: -
CDR3 protein: CASSFTRPSGNTIYF
CDR3 DNA: TGTGCCAGCAGCTTCACGCGGCCCTCTGGAAACACCATATATTTT

V gene: TRBV2
J gene: TRBJ2-1
D gene: -
clone size: few
CDR3 protein: CASTLVGSSYNEQFF
CDR3 DNA: TGTGCCAGCACCCTAGTTGGGAGCTCCTACAATGAGCAGTTCTTC

V gene: TRBV7-9
J gene: TRBJ1-3
D gene: -
clone size: -
CDR3 protein: CASSPGLTLFSGNTIYF
CDR3 DNA: TGTGCCAGCAGCCCAGGACTTACCCTCTTCTCTGGAAACACCATATATTTT

V gene: TRBV5-5
J gene: TRBJ2-5
D gene: TRBD2
clone size: once
CDR3 protein: CASSLGTSGETQYF
CDR3 DNA: TGTGCCAGCAGCCTAGGGACTAGCGGAGAGACCCAGTACTTC

V gene: TRBV2
J gene: TRBJ1-5
D gene: -
clone size: once
CDR3 protein: CASNFDRTQHF
CDR3 DNA: TGTGCCAGCAACTTCGACAGAACCCAGCATTTT

V gene: TRBV5-4
J gene: TRBJ1-1
D gene: TRBD1
clone size: -
CDR3 protein: CASSPGQGAWNTEAFF
CDR3 DNA: TGTGCCAGCAGCCCCGGACAGGGGGCATGGAACACTGAAGCTTTCTTT

V gene: TRBV19
J gene: TRBJ2-2
D gene: TRBD1
clone size: -
CDR3 protein: CALNLGTGGNTGELFF
CDR3 DNA: TGTGCGCTTAACCTTGGGACAGGGGGAAACACCGGGGAGCTGTTTTTT

V gene: TRBV5-5
J gene: TRBJ2-1
D gene: -
clone size: -
CDR3 protein: CASSRYNRVVGTNEQFF
CDR3 DNA: TGTGCCAGCAGCCGATATAACAGGGTTGTTGGAACCAATGAGCAGTTCTTC

V gene: TRBV6-6
J gene: TRBJ2-2
D gene: -
clone size: -
CDR3 protein: CASSYIAGELFF
CDR3 DNA: TGTGCCAGCAGTTACATCGCCGGGGAGCTGTTTTTT

V gene: TRBV6-1
J gene: TRBJ2-4
D gene: -
clone size: -
CDR3 protein: CASSEGPYLTKNIQYF
CDR3 DNA: TGTGCCAGCAGTGAGGGGCCCTACCTAACCAAAAACATTCAGTACTTC

V gene: TRBV7-6
J gene: TRBJ2-1
D gene: TRBD1
clone size: -
CDR3 protein: CASSLAPGQGVEQFF
CDR3 DNA: TGTGCCAGCAGCTTAGCGCCGGGACAGGGGGTTGAGCAGTTCTTC

V gene: TRBV9
J gene: TRBJ1-2
D gene: TRBD1
clone size: -
CDR3 protein: CASSVEGPRTGVNYGYTF
CDR3 DNA: TGTGCCAGCAGCGTAGAAGGGCCAAGGACAGGGGTAAATTATGGCTACACCTTC

V gene: TRBV5-1
J gene: TRBJ2-7
D gene: -
clone size: -
CDR3 protein: CASSLGTRTYEQYF
CDR3 DNA: TGCGCCAGCAGCTTGGGCACTAGAACCTACGAGCAGTACTTC

V gene: TRBV5-8
J gene: TRBJ1-3
D gene: -
clone size: -
CDR3 protein: CASSPLAGGSGNTIYF
CDR3 DNA: TGTGCCAGCAGCCCCCTCGCGGGGGGCTCTGGAAACACCATATATTTT

V gene: TRBV27
J gene: TRBJ1-2
D gene: -
clone size: -
CDR3 protein: CASSSQGSGYTF
CDR3 DNA: TGTGCCAGCAGTTCTCAAGGGAGCGGCTACACCTTC

V gene: TRBV5-1
J gene: TRBJ2-1
D gene: TRBD2
clone size: -
CDR3 protein: CASSGTGTSGKLF
CDR3 DNA: TGCGCCAGCAGCGGGACCGGGACTAGCGGGAAACTCTTC

V gene: TRBV2
J gene: TRBJ1-3
D gene: -
clone size: -
CDR3 protein: CASASGVIDRTIYF
CDR3 DNA: TGTGCCAGCGCCTCGGGTGTGATAGATCGCACCATATATTTT

V gene: TRBV27
J gene: TRBJ1-2
D gene: TRBD1
clone size: -
CDR3 protein: CATRQGHNYGYTF
CDR3 DNA: TGTGCCACCCGACAGGGGCATAACTATGGCTACACCTTC

V gene: TRBV9
J gene: TRBJ1-3
D gene: -
clone size: -
CDR3 protein: CASSPGGGRGNTIYF
CDR3 DNA: TGTGCCAGCAGCCCTGGCGGGGGGCGGGGGAACACCATATATTTT

V gene: TRBV5-1
J gene: TRBJ2-7
D gene: -
clone size: -
CDR3 protein: CASSLGDSKYEQYF
CDR3 DNA: TGCGCCAGCAGCTTGGGGGACTCAAAATACGAGCAGTACTTC

V gene: TRBV10-3
J gene: TRBJ2-3
D gene: TRBD2
clone size: -
CDR3 protein: CAISESGTTNTQYF
CDR3 DNA: TGTGCCATCAGTGAGTCGGGGACTACGAATACGCAGTATTTT

V gene: TRBV6-4
J gene: TRBJ2-1
D gene: TRBD2
clone size: -
CDR3 protein: CASSDSIGLAGREQFF
CDR3 DNA: TGTGCCAGCAGTGACTCGATCGGACTAGCCGGGCGTGAGCAGTTCTTC

V gene: TRBV7-9
J gene: TRBJ2-7
D gene: -
clone size: -
CDR3 protein: CASSLGPNNEQYF
CDR3 DNA: TGTGCCAGCAGCTTGGGCCCGAACAACGAGCAGTACTTC

V gene: TRBV7-3
J gene: TRBJ2-3
D gene: TRBD1
clone size: -
CDR3 protein: CASSLTYRQGAATDTQYF
CDR3 DNA: TGTGCCAGCAGCCTAACTTACCGACAGGGGGCAGCAACAGATACGCAGTATTTT

V gene: TRBV5-6
J gene: TRBJ2-2
D gene: TRBD2
clone size: -
CDR3 protein: CASREIKREAHLNTGELFF
CDR3 DNA: TGTGCCAGCAGGGAAATAAAGCGGGAAGCGCACTTGAACACCGGGGAGCTGTTTTTT

V gene: TRBV6-1
J gene: TRBJ1-4
D gene: TRBD1
clone size: -
CDR3 protein: CASSHGTGGEKLFF
CDR3 DNA: TGTGCCAGCAGTCATGGGACAGGGGGTGAAAAACTGTTTTTT

V gene: TRBV6-1
J gene: TRBJ1-1
D gene: -
clone size: -
CDR3 protein: CASSVTVNTEAFF
CDR3 DNA: TGTGCCAGCAGTGTTACGGTGAACACTGAAGCTTTCTTT